The sequence of this T cell receptor beta chain was determined in a study of T-cell reconstitution after alpha-beta-depleted transplantation in children (dated by TCRdb to 2016 to 2017). Describing the broader study: T-cell immune reconstitution after TCRalphabeta/CD19-depleted allogeneic hematopoietic cell transplantation in children was quantitatively tracked in the study by means of TCR repertoire profiling.

The germline V gene gives CDR1 as SGHRS and CDR2 as YFSETQ. Spanning cysteine to phenylalanine, the CDR3 consists of 14 amino acids. Left in the record is the CDR3 DNA by itself, 42 bases read in frame from the first base. Germline trimming amounts to 6 bases on V and 9 bases on J, with 9 as the count of junction bases outside the gene matches. Library construction relied on PCR. Sequencing relied on an Illumina HiSeq 2500. TCR library preparation used molecular barcoding, with unique molecular identifiers applied to normalize quantification of the TCRbeta repertoire. TCRdb reprocessed the public reads (quality trimming at Q25 with fastp, clone calling with MiXCR) and kept in-frame beta chains. Under each unique CDR3 protein, matching rows form one entry showing the most common genes and DNA. This sample comprises about 610,000 distinct CDR3 sequences, about 10% of them detected only once. About 4% of the sample goes to the ten largest clones.

In regard to this clonotype: What this receptor recognizes is not known. There are no base qualities to consult, and no much larger clone falls within one base.

In this chain, TRBV5-1 is recombined with TRBJ2-1; 10 bases in between match TRBD2. The sequence came from a human donor who donated a stem cell graft to a child with acute myeloid leukemia. This material consisted of PBMCs from the stem cell graft donor, taken from the stem cell graft. At the DNA level, the sequence is TGCGCCAGCATGGGGCTAGCGGGAGATGTTGAGCAGTTCTTC. This gives the protein CASMGLAGDVEQFF. Outside the CDR3, residues come from the reference TRBV5-1 and TRBJ2-1 proteins, so the full variable domain is: KAGVTQTPRYLIKTRGQQVTLSCSPISGHRSVSWYQQTPGQGLQFLFEYFSETQRNKGNFPGRFSGRQFSNSRSEMNVSTLELGDSALYLCASMGLAGDVEQFFGPGTRLTVL.